The present T cell receptor (beta chain) was sequenced within a study of blood T cell repertoires in COVID-19. Turning to the study itself: Samples representing acute and convalescent COVID-19 were sourced from the United States, Italy and Spain. T cells, B-cell-depleted T cells, or PBMCs supplied cDNA or gDNA.

V gave up 6 bases and J gave up 4 bases; unmatched junction bases: 2. The CDR3 is 12 residues long. The V gene's germline CDR1 is MNHEY and CDR2 SMNVEV (reference sequence). Assay used: immunoSEQ multiplex PCR; TCRdb lists only in-frame clones, some missing. This sample has around 200,000 clones, with around 80% found just once. The receptor was isolated from a man aged 50-59 years with active or convalescent COVID-19. Sequenced material: peripheral blood. The V and J genes are TRBV27 and TRBJ1-1; 7 nucleotides align to TRBD1. CDR3 amino acids: CASSNRGTEAFF. The CDR3 DNA reads as TGTGCCAGCAGCAACAGGGGCACTGAAGCTTTCTTT.